Listed here are 28 T cell receptor beta chains from one sample, sequenced in a study of siplizumab effects on memory and regulatory T cells. Sequencing used immunoSEQ multiplex PCR; TCRdb keeps in-frame clones, though not all of them. The sample includes some 100,000 clones, approximately 97% of them seen just once. Material: naive CD4+ T cells sorted from blood. The receptors derive from a human donor in good health.

In this sample, this clone turned up once. This sequence joins TRBV5-6 and TRBJ1-2, with D possibly TRBD1 on 5 matching bases. V was clipped by 1 base and J by 4 bases, with 14 bases between them. The CDR3 totals 15 residues. Germline V gene lookup returns CDR1 SGHDT and CDR2 YYEEEE. The CDR3 DNA follows: TGTGCCAGCAGCTTGATATATGGGGCTGGCTATGGCTACACCTTC. Translating gives CASSLIYGAGYGYTF.

The V call is TRBV5-6, the J call TRBJ2-2; 7 nucleotides line up with TRBD1. After removal of 3 bases from V and 7 bases from J, the junction contained 9 bases not matched to a gene. CDR1 SGHDT and CDR2 YYEEEE come from the germline V gene. CDR3 length equals 15 residues. The CDR3 reads CASSSLDRAGGELFF. CDR3 DNA: TGTGCCAGCAGCTCACTCGACAGGGCAGGCGGGGAGCTGTTTTTT.

The rearrangement uses TRBV19 and TRBJ2-1, with TRBD2 matching over 9 bases. In germline, CDR1 is LNHDA, CDR2 SQIVND (reference sequence). V was clipped by 4 bases and J by 5 bases; unmatched bases: 3. CDR3 size: 14 residues. Here the CDR3 reads CASSSGGANNEQFF. The CDR3 nucleotides read TGTGCCAGTAGTAGCGGGGGGGCTAACAATGAGCAGTTCTTC.

The chain recombines TRBV19 with TRBJ2-5; a possible D gene is TRBD1 (6 bases). Germline CDR1 is LNHDA and CDR2 is SQIVND (reference sequence). The length of the CDR3 is 14 residues. The germline V and J ends were trimmed by 2 bases and 4 bases, with 11 bases remaining between them. The CDR3: CASSIQGPGETQYF. The DNA for the CDR3 is TGTGCCAGTAGTATACAGGGGCCTGGAGAGACCCAGTACTTC.

This clone was counted once. J is TRBJ1-6 and V is TRBV21-1; TRBD1 is the table's D call, not checked against the DNA. TRBV21-1 constitutes a pseudogene. The CDR3 has 16 residues. In DNA, the CDR3 is TGTGCCAGCACCACAGACAGGGGGCGACCGGGTTCACCCCTCCACTTT. This translates into CASTTDRGRPGSPLHF.

The genes are TRBV5-1 and TRBJ1-2, with TRBD1 identical over 12 bases. Trimming at V came to 0 bases and at J to 7 bases, leaving 10 bases not matched to a gene. There are 17 residues in the CDR3. Germline V lookup: CDR1 SGHRS, CDR2 YFSETQ. CDR3 nucleotides: TGCGCCAGCAGCTTGGGGTATGGGGACAGGGGGCCTCGTGGCTACACCTTC. Translating gives CASSLGYGDRGPRGYTF.

The chain carries TRBV5-1 and TRBJ2-5; D not certain. The length of the CDR3 is 11 residues. Germline V gene sequence: CDR1 SGHRS, CDR2 YFSETQ. Trimming pared 0 bases from V and 5 bases from J, leaving 2 bases between. The CDR3 DNA reads TGCGCCAGCAGCTTGGACGAGACCCAGTACTTC. Translating it yields CASSLDETQYF.

As to this clone: One end of the junction fails to match germline, which may point to a read error. Different DNA sequences within this sample yield the same CDR3. The chain recombines TRBV19 with TRBJ1-5, with D possibly being TRBD1 (6 bases). From germline, CDR1 is LNHDA and CDR2 SQIVND (reference sequence). This CDR3 comprises 17 residues. CDR3 nucleotide sequence: TGTGCCAGTAGTATGAAAGGGGGGAGGGAGAGCAATCAACCCCAGCATTTT. Its protein product is CASSMKGGRESNQPQHF.

Comment on this clone: The final CDR3 position lacks the conserved phenylalanine or tryptophan, pointing to a likely read error. This rearrangement joins TRBV6-5 to TRBJ1-2, with D maybe TRBD1 (5 bases). CDR1 MNHEY and CDR2 SVGAGI come from the germline V gene. CDR3 length: 15 amino acids. V was pared by 9 bases and J by 1 base, with 18 bases between. CDR3 in amino acids: CARELQDPRNYGYTL. The CDR3 region has the DNA TGTGCCAGGGAATTACAGGACCCGCGTAACTATGGCTACACCCTC.

This sequence joins TRBV4-1 and TRBJ1-2; 9 bases align to TRBD1. This CDR3 is 14 amino acids long. The V and J ends lost 3 bases and 8 bases, in that order; junction bases with no gene match: 7. The germline gives CDR1 MGHRA, CDR2 YSYEKL. The CDR3 reads CASSQWTGAGGYTF. The DNA for the CDR3 is TGCGCCAGCAGCCAGTGGACAGGGGCAGGCGGCTACACCTTC.

The CDR3 loop is CASSPQAGGGGYDTQYF. The CDR3 DNA is TGTGCCAGCAGCCCCCAGGCGGGCGGGGGAGGTTATGATACGCAGTATTTT. This chain connects TRBV11-3 to TRBJ2-3; TRBD2 matches at 7 bases. This CDR3 contains 17 residues. The V and J ends lost 5 bases and 6 bases, in that order; junction bases with no gene match: 17. Germline V lookup: CDR1 SGHNT, CDR2 YENEEA.

V and J are TRBV7-2 and TRBJ2-7; D unresolved. The CDR3 is 15 amino acids. Trimming cost V 2 bases and J 2 bases, with 13 bases left between them. Germline CDR1 SGHTA, CDR2 FQGNSA. The CDR3 loop is CASSLYRTVTYEQYF. The DNA for the CDR3 is TGTGCCAGCAGCTTATATAGGACGGTAACCTACGAGCAGTACTTC.

CDR3 sequence reads: CASSRGEGETQYF. In DNA form, the CDR3 reads TGTGCCAGCAGTCGGGGGGAAGGGGAGACCCAGTACTTC. The chain joins TRBV6-6 to TRBJ2-5, with TRBD2 matching over 7 bases. Germline-derived CDR1 and CDR2 are MNHNY and SVGAGI (reference sequence). V lost 5 bases to trimming and J lost 5 bases; unmatched junction nucleotides: 5. The CDR3 contains 13 residues.

This clone is a singleton in its sample. J is TRBJ2-7 and V is TRBV4-1; D uncertain. The germline V gene has CDR1 MGHRA and CDR2 YSYEKL. The ends were cut back, 1 base at V and 2 bases at J, with 9 bases in the middle. There are 14 residues in the CDR3. In DNA form, the CDR3 reads TGCGCCAGCAGCCAAGGGGGAAGTCCCTACGAGCAGTACTTC. Translation gives CASSQGGSPYEQYF.

The rearrangement uses TRBV7-7 and TRBJ2-1; D tentatively reads TRBD1 or TRBD2 (5 bases each). There are 13 residues in the CDR3. V was cut by 4 bases and J by 9 bases, with 13 bases left in between. Germline V gives CDR1 SSHAT, CDR2 FNYEAQ (reference sequence). The CDR3 DNA is TGTGCCAGCAGCTCCGAACCTGGGGGTGAGCAGTTCTTC. This encodes CASSSEPGGEQFF.

V and J are TRBV7-2 and TRBJ2-1, with TRBD1 matching over 10 bases. The CDR3 spans 16 residues. Germline CDR1 reads SGHTA; CDR2 reads FQGNSA. Trimming at V came to 4 bases and at J to 4 bases, leaving 7 bases not matched to a gene. The CDR3 nucleotides read TGTGCCAGCAGCTCATCCGGGACAGGGGCGTACAATGAGCAGTTCTTC. Translation gives CASSSSGTGAYNEQFF.

V and J are TRBV15 and TRBJ1-5, with a tentative D call TRBD1 (6 bases). The CDR3 contains 16 residues. The V gene's germline CDR1 is LNHNV and CDR2 YYDKDF (reference sequence). V lost 0 bases and J 11 bases, leaving 20 bases between the germline ends. CDR3 nucleotides: TGTGCCACCAGCAGAGACCCAGGGGCGTTTGGTGGAGCCCAGCATTTT. This encodes CATSRDPGAFGGAQHF. Combining the CDR3 with reference TRBV15 and TRBJ1-5 gives the whole variable domain DAMVIQNPRYQVTQFGKPVTLSCSQTLNHNVMYWYQQKSSQAPKLLFHYYDKDFNNEADTPDNFQSRRPNTSFCFLDIRSPGLGDTAMYLCATSRDPGAFGGAQHFGDGTRLSIL.

V gene TRBV11-3 combines with J gene TRBJ2-2; D is unclear. Germline V lookup: CDR1 SGHNT, CDR2 YENEEA. The CDR3 loop spans 12 amino acids. Trimming removed 2 bases from V and 4 bases from J, with 2 bases in between. The CDR3: CASSLSTGELFF. In DNA form, the CDR3 reads TGTGCCAGCAGCTTATCCACCGGGGAGCTGTTTTTT.

This sequence joins TRBV6-6 and TRBJ1-3; tentative D call: TRBD1 (5 bases). Trimming removed 11 bases at V and 0 bases at J, with 14 bases between. The CDR3 is made up of 14 amino acids. Germline V CDR1 and CDR2: MNHNY, SVGAGI (reference sequence). CDR3 loop: CAGTQDNSGNTIYF. DNA of the CDR3: TGTGCCGGAACTCAGGACAACTCTGGAAACACCATATATTTT.

The chain uses TRBV7-9 and TRBJ1-2; TRBD1 is a possible D gene (5 bases). This CDR3 region has 13 residues. V lost 1 base to trimming and J lost 8 bases, with 11 bases between them. Per germline, CDR1 SEHNR and CDR2 FQNEAQ (reference sequence). CDR3 in amino acids: CASSLDWGSGYTF. The CDR3 DNA is TGTGCCAGCAGCTTAGATTGGGGGAGCGGCTACACCTTC.

V and J are TRBV7-5 and TRBJ1-1. TRBV7-5 is given as a pseudogene. The CDR3 totals 16 residues. CDR3: CVRSSQGRWTDTEAFF. The CDR3 DNA is TGTGTCAGAAGCTCGCAGGGGAGGTGGACGGACACTGAAGCTTTCTTT.

The V and J genes are TRBV2 and TRBJ1-4; D is ambiguous. With 7 bases removed from V and 8 bases from J, the gap between germline ends came to 17 bases. This CDR3 is 14 amino acids long. Germline CDR1 reads SNHLY; CDR2 reads FYNNEI. In nucleotides, the CDR3 is TGTGCCAGCATCCCCGGAGGGCCCCGGGAAAAACTGTTTTTT. Its translation: CASIPGGPREKLFF.

This clone was counted once. This chain uses TRBV6-5 with TRBJ1-1; the match to TRBD1 covers 7 bases. Trimming took 5 bases from V and 7 from J; bases not matched to a gene: 7. The CDR3 covers 13 residues. Germline values: CDR1 MNHEY, CDR2 SVGAGI. DNA of the CDR3: TGTGCCAGCAGTCCTGGACAGGCCTTTGAAGCTTTCTTT. Amino acids: CASSPGQAFEAFF.

The chain uses TRBV4-2 and TRBJ2-1, with 7 bases that match TRBD2. The germline gives CDR1 LGHNA, CDR2 YNFKEQ. The CDR3 extends over 16 amino acids. J was trimmed by 3 bases and V by 5 bases; bases with no gene match: 10. This CDR3 reads CASSARLAGDYNEQFF. The DNA for the CDR3 is TGTGCCAGCAGCGCCCGTTTGGCGGGGGACTACAATGAGCAGTTCTTC.

Only one count was recorded for this clone. This chain connects TRBV5-4 to TRBJ2-1, with D unclear. This CDR3 region has 15 residues. V lost 0 bases and J 6 bases, leaving 13 bases between the germline ends. From germline, CDR1 is SGHNT and CDR2 YYREEE (reference sequence). CDR3 DNA: TGTGCCAGCAGCTTGGGAGATCCCTCGGGCAATGAGCAGTTCTTC. It codes for CASSLGDPSGNEQFF.

The gene calls are TRBV5-6 and TRBJ1-2, with no clear D. The V end lost 1 base, the J end lost 0 bases, and 19 bases lay between the germline ends. CDR1 SGHDT and CDR2 YYEEEE come from the germline V gene. This CDR3 is built from 18 residues. CDR3 coding DNA: TGTGCCAGCAGCTTGTGGGCTGTATTCGGCAGGACTAACTATGGCTACACCTTC. Its protein is CASSLWAVFGRTNYGYTF.

The chain combines TRBV5-1 with TRBJ2-3; 8 nucleotides align to TRBD1. Germline CDR1 SGHRS, CDR2 YFSETQ. With V trimmed by 4 bases and J by 2 bases, 6 bases remained unmatched. The CDR3 is made up of 15 amino acids. CDR3 sequence: CASSGRTGTTDTQYF. DNA of the CDR3: TGCGCCAGCAGCGGGCGGACAGGGACCACAGATACGCAGTATTTT.

The genes are TRBV11-2 and TRBJ1-2; possible D gene TRBD1, 5 bases. The CDR3 contains 13 residues. V dropped 6 bases and J dropped 8 bases, with 16 bases sitting between them. Germline-derived CDR1 and CDR2 are SGHAT and FQNNGV. This chain's CDR3 is CASSNRGVGGYTF. The CDR3 region has the DNA TGTGCCAGCAGTAACCGAGGGGTGGGCGGCTACACCTTC.